This T cell receptor beta chain was observed in a study of control samples from healthy donors and cancer patients (TCRdb year 2020). Libraries were prepared through the immunoSEQ multiplex PCR assay. This immuneACCESS table, as held by TCRdb, lists in-frame sequences with V and J called but not all clones. Of the missing ones, under half trace to an unresolved V gene in checked studies; the others have no known cause. Recorded for this sample are around 150,000 clones; approximately 94% of them occurred a single time. The ten largest make up 14% of the sample. Via the germline V gene, CDR1 is SGHTA and CDR2 FQGNSA. Ends trimmed: V by 1 base, J by 0 bases; bases unmatched to a gene: 5. CDR3 length: 18 amino acids, cysteine to phenylalanine. The retained sequence is limited to the CDR3, 54 bases, with the frame set at the first base. In its sample, this clone was seen a few times. Its antigen remains unidentified. Base qualities are not recorded, but no much larger clone differs from it by a single base.

Sequences were obtained from PBMCs. This chain is built from TRBV7-2 and TRBJ2-2, and 10 junctional nucleotides match TRBD2. This clonotype was obtained from a man aged 55 to 69 with colorectal cancer. The nucleotides are TGTGCCAGCAGCTTAGTACCGCTAGCGGGGGCGAACACCGGGGAGCTGTTTTTT. Its protein is CASSLVPLAGANTGELFF.